This entry describes one T cell receptor (beta chain). Unmatched junction bases numbered 14, after V lost 6 bases and J lost 0 bases. This CDR3 region has 18 residues. The germline CDR1 and CDR2 sequences are SEHNR and FQNEAQ (reference sequence). This record comes from a study of T cell changes during pregnancy in multiple sclerosis. TCRdb's copy holds only in-frame clones and misses some; the assay was immunoSEQ multiplex PCR. The sample includes under 95,000 clones, around nine tenths seen only once; the top ten take about 0.4%. This chain links TRBV7-9 with TRBJ2-5, with 9 positions matching TRBD2. The sample consisted of CD4+ T cells from peripheral blood mononuclear cells, taken before pregnancy. The source of this sequence is a female donor with multiple sclerosis, enrolled in a pregnancy study. The CDR3, as DNA: TGTGCCAGCAGTCCCGTGTTAGTGCTAGCGGGGTACCAAGAGACCCAGTACTTC. Its protein is CASSPVLVLAGYQETQYF.